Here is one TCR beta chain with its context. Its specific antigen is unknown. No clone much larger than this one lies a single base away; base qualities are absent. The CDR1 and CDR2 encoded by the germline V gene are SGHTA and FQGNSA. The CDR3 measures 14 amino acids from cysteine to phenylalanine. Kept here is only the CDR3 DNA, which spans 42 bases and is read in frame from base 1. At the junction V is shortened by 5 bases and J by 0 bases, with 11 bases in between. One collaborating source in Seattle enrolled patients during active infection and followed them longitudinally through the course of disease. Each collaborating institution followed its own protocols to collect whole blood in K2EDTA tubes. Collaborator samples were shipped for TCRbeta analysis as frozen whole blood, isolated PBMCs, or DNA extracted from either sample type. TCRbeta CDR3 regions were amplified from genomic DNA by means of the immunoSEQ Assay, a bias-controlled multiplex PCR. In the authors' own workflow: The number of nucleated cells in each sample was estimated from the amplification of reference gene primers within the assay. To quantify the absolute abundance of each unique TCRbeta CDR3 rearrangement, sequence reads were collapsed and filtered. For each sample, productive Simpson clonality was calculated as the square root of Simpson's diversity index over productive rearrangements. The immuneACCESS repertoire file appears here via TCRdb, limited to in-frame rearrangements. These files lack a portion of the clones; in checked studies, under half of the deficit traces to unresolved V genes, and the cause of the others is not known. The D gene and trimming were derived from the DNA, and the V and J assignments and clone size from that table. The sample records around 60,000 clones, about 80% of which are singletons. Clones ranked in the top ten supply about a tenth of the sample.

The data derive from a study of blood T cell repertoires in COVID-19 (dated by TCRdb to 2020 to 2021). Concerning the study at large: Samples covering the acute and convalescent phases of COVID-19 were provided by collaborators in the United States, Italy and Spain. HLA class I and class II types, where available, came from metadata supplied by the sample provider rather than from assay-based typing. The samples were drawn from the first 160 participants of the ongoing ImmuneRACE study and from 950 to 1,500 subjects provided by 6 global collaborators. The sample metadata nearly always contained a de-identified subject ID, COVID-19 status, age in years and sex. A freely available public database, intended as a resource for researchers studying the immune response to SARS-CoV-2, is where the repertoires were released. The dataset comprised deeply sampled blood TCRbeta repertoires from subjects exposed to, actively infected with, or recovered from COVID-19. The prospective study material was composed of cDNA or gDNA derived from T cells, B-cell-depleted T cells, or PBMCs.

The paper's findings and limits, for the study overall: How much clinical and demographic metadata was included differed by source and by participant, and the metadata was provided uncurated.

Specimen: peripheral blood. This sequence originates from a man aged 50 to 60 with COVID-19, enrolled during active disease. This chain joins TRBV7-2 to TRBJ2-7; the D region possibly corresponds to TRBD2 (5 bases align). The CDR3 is CASSPDLGSYEQYF. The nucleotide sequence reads TGTGCCAGCAGCCCGGACTTAGGCTCCTACGAGCAGTACTTC.